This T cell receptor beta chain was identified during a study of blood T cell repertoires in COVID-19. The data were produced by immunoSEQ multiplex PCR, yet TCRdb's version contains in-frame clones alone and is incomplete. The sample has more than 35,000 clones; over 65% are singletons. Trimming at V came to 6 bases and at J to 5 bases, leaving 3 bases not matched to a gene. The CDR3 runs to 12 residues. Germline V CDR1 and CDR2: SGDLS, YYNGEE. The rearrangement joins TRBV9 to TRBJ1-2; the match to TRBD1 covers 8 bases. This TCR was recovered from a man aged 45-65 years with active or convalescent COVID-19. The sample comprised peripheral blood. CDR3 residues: CASTNRGYGYTF. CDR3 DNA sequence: TGTGCCAGCACCAACAGGGGGTATGGCTACACCTTC. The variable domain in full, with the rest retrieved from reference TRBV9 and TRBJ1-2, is DSGVTQTPKHLITATGQRVTLRCSPRSGDLSVYWYQQSLDQGLQFLIQYYNGEERAKGNILERFSAQQFPDLHSELNLSSLELGDSALYFCASTNRGYGYTFGSGTRLTVV.